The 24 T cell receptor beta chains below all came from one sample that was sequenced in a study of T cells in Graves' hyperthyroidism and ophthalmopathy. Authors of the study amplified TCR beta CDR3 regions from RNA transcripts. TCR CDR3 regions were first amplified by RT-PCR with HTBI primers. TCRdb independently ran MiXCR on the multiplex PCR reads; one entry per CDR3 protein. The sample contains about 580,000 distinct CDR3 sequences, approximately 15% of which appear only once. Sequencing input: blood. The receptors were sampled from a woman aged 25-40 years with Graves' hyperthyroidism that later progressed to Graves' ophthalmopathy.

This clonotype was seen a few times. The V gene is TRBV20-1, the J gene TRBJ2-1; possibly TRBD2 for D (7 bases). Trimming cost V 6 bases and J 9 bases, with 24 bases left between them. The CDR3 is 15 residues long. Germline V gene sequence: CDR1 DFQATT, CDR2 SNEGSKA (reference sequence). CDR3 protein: CSATGFREAGSEQFF. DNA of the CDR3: TGCAGTGCAACAGGGTTCCGGGAGGCGGGCAGTGAGCAGTTCTTC.

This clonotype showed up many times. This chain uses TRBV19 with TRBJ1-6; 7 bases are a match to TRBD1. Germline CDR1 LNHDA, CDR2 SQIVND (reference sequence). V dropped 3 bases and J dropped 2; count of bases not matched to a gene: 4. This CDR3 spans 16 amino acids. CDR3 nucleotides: TGTGCCAGTAGTATGACAGGGTTTACCTATAATTCACCCCTCCACTTT. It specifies CASSMTGFTYNSPLHF.

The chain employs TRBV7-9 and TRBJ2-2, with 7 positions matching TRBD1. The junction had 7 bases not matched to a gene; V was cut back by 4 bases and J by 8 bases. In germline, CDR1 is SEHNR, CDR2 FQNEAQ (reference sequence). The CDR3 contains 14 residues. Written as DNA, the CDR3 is TGTGCCAGCAGCTGGTACAGGGGTAGGGGGGAGCTGTTTTTT. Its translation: CASSWYRGRGELFF.

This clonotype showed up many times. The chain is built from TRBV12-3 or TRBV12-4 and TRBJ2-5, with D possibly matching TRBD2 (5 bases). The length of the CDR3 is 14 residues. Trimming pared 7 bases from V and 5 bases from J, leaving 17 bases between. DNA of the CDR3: TGTGCCAGCAACTCGGGCCCCCCGGGGGAGACCCAGTACTTC. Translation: CASNSGPPGETQYF.

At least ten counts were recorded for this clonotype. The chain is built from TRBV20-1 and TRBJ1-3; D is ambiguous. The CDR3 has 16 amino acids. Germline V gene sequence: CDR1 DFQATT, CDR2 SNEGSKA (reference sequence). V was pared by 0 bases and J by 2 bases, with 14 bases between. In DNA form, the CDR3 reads TGCAGTGCTAGAGATGATACCCCTAGGCCTGGAAACACCATATATTTT. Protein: CSARDDTPRPGNTIYF.

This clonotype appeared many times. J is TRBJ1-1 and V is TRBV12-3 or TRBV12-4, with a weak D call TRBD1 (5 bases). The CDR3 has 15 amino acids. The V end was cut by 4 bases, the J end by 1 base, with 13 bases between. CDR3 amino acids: CASSSRLGGNTEAFF. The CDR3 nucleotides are TGTGCCAGCAGTTCTAGGTTGGGGGGGAACACTGAAGCTTTCTTT.

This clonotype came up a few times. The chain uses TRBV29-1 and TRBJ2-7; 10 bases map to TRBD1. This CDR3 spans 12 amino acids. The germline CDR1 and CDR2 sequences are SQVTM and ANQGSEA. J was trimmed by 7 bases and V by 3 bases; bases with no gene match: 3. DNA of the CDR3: TGCAGCGTTGAGGACAGGGGGTCAGAGCAGTACTTC. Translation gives CSVEDRGSEQYF.

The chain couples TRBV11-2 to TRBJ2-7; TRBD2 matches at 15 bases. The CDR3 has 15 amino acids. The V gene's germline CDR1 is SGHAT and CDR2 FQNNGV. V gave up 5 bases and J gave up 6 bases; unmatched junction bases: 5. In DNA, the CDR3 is TGTGCCAGCAGCAACACGGGACTAGCGGGAGGCGAGCAGTACTTC. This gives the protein CASSNTGLAGGEQYF.

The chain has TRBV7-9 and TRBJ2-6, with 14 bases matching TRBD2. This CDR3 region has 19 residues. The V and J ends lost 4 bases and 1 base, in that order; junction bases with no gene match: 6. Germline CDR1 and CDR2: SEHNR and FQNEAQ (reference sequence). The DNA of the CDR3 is TGTGCCAGCAGCTCGGGACTAGCGGGAGAAAAATCTGGGGCCAACGTCCTGACTTTC. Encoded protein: CASSSGLAGEKSGANVLTF.

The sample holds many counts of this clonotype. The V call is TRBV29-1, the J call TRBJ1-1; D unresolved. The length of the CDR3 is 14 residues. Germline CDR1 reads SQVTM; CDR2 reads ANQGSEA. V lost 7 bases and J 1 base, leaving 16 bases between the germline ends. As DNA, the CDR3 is TGCAGCGCTGTATTACCGCGGAGGAACACTGAAGCTTTCTTT. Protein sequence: CSAVLPRRNTEAFF.

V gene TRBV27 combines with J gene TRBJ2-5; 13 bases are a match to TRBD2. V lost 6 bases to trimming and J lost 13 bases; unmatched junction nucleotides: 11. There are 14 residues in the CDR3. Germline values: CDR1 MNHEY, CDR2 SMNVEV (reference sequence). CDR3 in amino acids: CASSLGTSGNWLYF. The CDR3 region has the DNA TGTGCCAGCAGCCTGGGGACTAGCGGGAACTGGTTGTACTTC.

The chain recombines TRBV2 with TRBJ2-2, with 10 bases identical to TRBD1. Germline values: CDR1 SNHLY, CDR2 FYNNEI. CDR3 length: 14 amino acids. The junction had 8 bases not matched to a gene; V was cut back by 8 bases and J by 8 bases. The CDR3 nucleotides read TGTGCCAGCGGCTCCGGGACAGGGGTGGGGGAGCTGTTTTTT. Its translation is CASGSGTGVGELFF.

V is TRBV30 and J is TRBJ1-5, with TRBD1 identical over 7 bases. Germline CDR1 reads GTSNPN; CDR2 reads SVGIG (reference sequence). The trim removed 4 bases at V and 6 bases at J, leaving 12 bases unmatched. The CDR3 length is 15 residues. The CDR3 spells CAWNSVTGSSQPQHF. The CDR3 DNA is TGTGCCTGGAATTCGGTGACAGGGTCGAGTCAGCCCCAGCATTTT.

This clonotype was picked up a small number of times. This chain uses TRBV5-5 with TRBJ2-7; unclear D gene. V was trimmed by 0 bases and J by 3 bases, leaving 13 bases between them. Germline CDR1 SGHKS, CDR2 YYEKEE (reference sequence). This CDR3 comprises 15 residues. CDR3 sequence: CASSLAHGQNYEQYF. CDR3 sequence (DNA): TGTGCCAGCAGCTTGGCTCATGGCCAGAACTACGAGCAGTACTTC.

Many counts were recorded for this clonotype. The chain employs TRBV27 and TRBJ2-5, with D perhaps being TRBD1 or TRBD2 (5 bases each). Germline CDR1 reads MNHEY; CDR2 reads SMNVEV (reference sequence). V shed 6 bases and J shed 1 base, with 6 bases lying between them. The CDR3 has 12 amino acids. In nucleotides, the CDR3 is TGTGCCAGCAGGGGGACCCAAGAGACCCAGTACTTC. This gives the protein CASRGTQETQYF.

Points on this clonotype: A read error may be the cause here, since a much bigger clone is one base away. The CDR3 spells CASRWGQTLYAFF. In DNA form, the CDR3 reads TGTGCCAGCAGATGGGGACAGACGCTATACGCTTTCTTT. This rearrangement joins TRBV6-2 or TRBV6-3 to TRBJ1-1, with 7 bases aligning to TRBD1. This CDR3 is 13 amino acids long. Per germline, CDR1 MNHEY and CDR2 SVGEGT. V lost 6 bases to trimming and J lost 11 bases; unmatched junction nucleotides: 12.

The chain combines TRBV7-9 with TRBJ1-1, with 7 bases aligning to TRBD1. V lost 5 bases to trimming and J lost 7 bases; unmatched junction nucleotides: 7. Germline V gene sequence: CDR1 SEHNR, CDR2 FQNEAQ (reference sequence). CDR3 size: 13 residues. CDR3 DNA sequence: TGTGCCAGCAGCCCCGACCGGGACAGTGAAGCTTTCTTT. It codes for CASSPDRDSEAFF.

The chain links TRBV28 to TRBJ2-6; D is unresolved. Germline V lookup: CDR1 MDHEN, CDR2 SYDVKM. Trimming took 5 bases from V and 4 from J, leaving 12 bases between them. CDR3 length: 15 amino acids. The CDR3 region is CASSTVRSGANVLTF. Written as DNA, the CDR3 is TGTGCCAGCAGTACCGTGAGGTCCGGGGCCAACGTCCTGACTTTC.

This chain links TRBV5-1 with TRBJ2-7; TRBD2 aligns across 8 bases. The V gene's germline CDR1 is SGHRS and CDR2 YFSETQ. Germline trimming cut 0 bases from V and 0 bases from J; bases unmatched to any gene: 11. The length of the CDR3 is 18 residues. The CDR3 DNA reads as TGCGCCAGCAGCTTGGGGCCCCTCACTAGCGGCAGCTCCTACGAGCAGTACTTC. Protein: CASSLGPLTSGSSYEQYF.

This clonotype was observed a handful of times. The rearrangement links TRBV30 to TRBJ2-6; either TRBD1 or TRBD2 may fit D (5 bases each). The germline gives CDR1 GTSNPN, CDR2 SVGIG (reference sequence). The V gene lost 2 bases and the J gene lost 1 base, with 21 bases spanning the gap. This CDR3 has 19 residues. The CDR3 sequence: CAWSSKLVGVGSGANVLTF. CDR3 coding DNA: TGTGCCTGGAGTAGTAAATTAGTGGGGGTGGGTTCTGGGGCCAACGTCCTGACTTTC.

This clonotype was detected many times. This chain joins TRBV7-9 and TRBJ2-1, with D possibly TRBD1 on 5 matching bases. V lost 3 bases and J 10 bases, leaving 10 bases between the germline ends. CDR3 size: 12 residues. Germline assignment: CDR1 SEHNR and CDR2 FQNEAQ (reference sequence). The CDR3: CASSLNRREQFF. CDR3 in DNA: TGTGCCAGCAGCTTGAACAGGCGGGAGCAGTTCTTC. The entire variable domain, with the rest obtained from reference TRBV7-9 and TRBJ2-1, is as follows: DTGVSQNPRHKITKRGQNVTFRCDPISEHNRLYWYRQTLGQGPEFLTYFQNEAQLEKSRLLSDRFSAERPKGSFSTLEIQRTEQGDSAMYLCASSLNRREQFFGPGTRLTVL.

CDR3 sequence: CASSQDLDNSYEQYF. The CDR3 DNA sequence: TGCGCCAGCAGCCAAGATTTGGACAACTCCTACGAGCAGTACTTC. J is TRBJ2-7 and V is TRBV4-1, with a weak D call TRBD1 (5 bases). V was trimmed by 0 bases and J by 0 bases, leaving 9 bases between them. The germline V gene has CDR1 MGHRA and CDR2 YSYEKL. The CDR3 spans 15 residues.

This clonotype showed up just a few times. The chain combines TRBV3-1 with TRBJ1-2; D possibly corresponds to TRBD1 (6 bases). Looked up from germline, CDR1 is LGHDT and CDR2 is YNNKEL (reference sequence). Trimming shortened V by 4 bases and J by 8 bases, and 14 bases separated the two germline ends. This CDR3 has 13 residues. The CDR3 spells CASSPGGAGGYTF. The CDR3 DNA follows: TGTGCCAGCAGCCCCGGGGGGGCGGGCGGCTACACCTTC.

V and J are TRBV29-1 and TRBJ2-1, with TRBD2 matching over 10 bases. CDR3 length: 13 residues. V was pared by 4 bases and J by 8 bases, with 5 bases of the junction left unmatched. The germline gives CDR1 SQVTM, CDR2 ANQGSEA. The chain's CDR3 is CSVALAGADEQFF. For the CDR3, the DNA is TGCAGCGTTGCCCTAGCGGGAGCGGATGAGCAGTTCTTC.